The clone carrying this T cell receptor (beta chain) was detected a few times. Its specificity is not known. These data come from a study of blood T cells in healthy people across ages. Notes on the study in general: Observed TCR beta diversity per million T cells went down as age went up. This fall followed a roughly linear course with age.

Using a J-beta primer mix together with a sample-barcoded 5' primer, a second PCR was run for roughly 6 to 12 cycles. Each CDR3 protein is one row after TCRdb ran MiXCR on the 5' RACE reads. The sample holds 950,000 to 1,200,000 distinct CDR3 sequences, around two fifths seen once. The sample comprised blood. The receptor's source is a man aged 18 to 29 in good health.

CDR3 residues: CSASPTAGDFSPGGYTF. The CDR3 DNA is TGCAGTGCTAGTCCCACGGCCGGGGACTTTTCACCCGGTGGCTACACCTTC. The chain is built from TRBV20-1 and TRBJ1-2; perhaps TRBD1 as D (5 bases). The germline CDR1 and CDR2 sequences are DFQATT and SNEGSKA (reference sequence). CDR3 length: 17 amino acids. V lost 3 bases and J lost 7, with 27 bases in between.